This entry lists 25 T cell receptor beta chains sequenced from one sample in a study of shared clonotypes between healthy human individuals. In the naive CD8 group, cells lacked CD45RO and were positively selected for CCR7, so terminally differentiated effector memory CD45RA+ cells were left out. The protocol was immunoSEQ multiplex PCR, while the TCRdb copy is restricted to in-frame clones and leaves out a portion. The sample lists about 2 million clones; roughly 94% were seen once. Sample: naive CD8+ T cells sorted from blood. Receptors originate from a young man in good health.

To note about this clone: The sample holds other DNA sequences that translate to the same CDR3. The chain has TRBV7-9 and TRBJ2-7; D is ambiguous. Germline-derived CDR1 and CDR2 are SEHNR and FQNEAQ (reference sequence). V gave up 2 bases and J gave up 3 bases, with 8 bases separating them. The CDR3 runs 13 residues. DNA for the CDR3: TGTGCCAGCAGCTTAAGAGCAGACTACGAGCAGTACTTC. This translates into CASSLRADYEQYF. The full variable domain, rest sourced from reference TRBV7-9 and TRBJ2-7, is DTGVSQNPRHKITKRGQNVTFRCDPISEHNRLYWYRQTLGQGPEFLTYFQNEAQLEKSRLLSDRFSAERPKGSFSTLEIQRTEQGDSAMYLCASSLRADYEQYFGPGTRLTVT.

V and J are TRBV5-6 and TRBJ1-1, with D possibly being TRBD1 (5 bases). Germline assignment: CDR1 SGHDT and CDR2 YYEEEE. CDR3 size: 15 residues. V lost 0 bases and J lost 4, with 13 bases in between. The chain's CDR3 is CASSLERHGGTEAFF. The CDR3 DNA reads TGTGCCAGCAGCTTGGAACGCCACGGGGGCACTGAAGCTTTCTTT.

The chain uses TRBV9 and TRBJ2-7; D may be TRBD1 (5 bases). The CDR3 is 14 amino acids. Trimming pared 4 bases from V and 2 bases from J, leaving 13 bases between. From germline, CDR1 is SGDLS and CDR2 YYNGEE. The CDR3 reads CASSLAGNPYEQYF. CDR3 coding DNA: TGTGCCAGCAGCCTGGCAGGGAACCCCTACGAGCAGTACTTC.

This clone was seen only once. This sequence joins TRBV5-1 and TRBJ2-3, with TRBD1 identical over 7 bases. The V segment lost 2 bases and the J segment 2 bases; nucleotides outside the gene matches: 5. The CDR3 is made up of 15 amino acids. Germline V gene sequence: CDR1 SGHRS, CDR2 YFSETQ. In DNA, the CDR3 is TGCGCCAGCAGCTTCCCGGGACAGTTCACAGATACGCAGTATTTT. Amino acids: CASSFPGQFTDTQYF.

The gene calls are TRBV15 and TRBJ2-2; D remains ambiguous. Trimming removed 0 bases at V and 5 bases at J, with 4 bases between. The germline V gene has CDR1 LNHNV and CDR2 YYDKDF (reference sequence). CDR3 length: 13 amino acids. CDR3 protein: CATSRDETGELFF. CDR3 nucleotides: TGTGCCACCAGCAGAGATGAGACCGGGGAGCTGTTTTTT.

The chain joins TRBV6-6 to TRBJ2-7, with a weak D call TRBD1 (5 bases). Trimming shortened V by 6 bases and J by 0 bases, and 15 bases separated the two germline ends. This CDR3 spans 15 amino acids. Germline loops: CDR1 MNHNY, CDR2 SVGAGI (reference sequence). The CDR3: CASSLSTGLSYEQYF. CDR3 DNA: TGTGCCAGCAGCCTTTCAACAGGCCTCTCCTACGAGCAGTACTTC.

This chain uses TRBV7-8 with TRBJ1-1; D unclear. In germline, CDR1 is SGHVS, CDR2 FQNEAQ. The CDR3 is 13 amino acids. V was pared by 1 base and J by 1 base, with 4 bases between. The CDR3: CASSLETNTEAFF. For the CDR3, the DNA is TGTGCCAGCAGCTTAGAGACGAACACTGAAGCTTTCTTT.

The chain employs TRBV28 and TRBJ2-5; D ambiguous. Trimming pared 6 bases from V and 5 bases from J, leaving 16 bases between. Looked up from germline, CDR1 is MDHEN and CDR2 is SYDVKM. This CDR3 has 14 residues. This chain's CDR3 is CASSPGWEEETQYF. Written as DNA, the CDR3 is TGTGCCAGCAGCCCTGGATGGGAAGAGGAGACCCAGTACTTC.

The chain couples TRBV7-2 to TRBJ2-3; 14 bases map to TRBD2. The CDR3 spans 16 residues. Germline assignment: CDR1 SGHTA and CDR2 FQGNSA. J gave up 4 bases and V 5 bases, and 5 bases lay outside the gene matches. CDR3 DNA: TGTGCCAGCAGCCAGGGACTAGCGGGAGCGGCAGATACGCAGTATTTT. Translated: CASSQGLAGAADTQYF. The whole variable domain, filled in from reference TRBV7-2 and TRBJ2-3, reads GAGVSQSPSNKVTEKGKDVELRCDPISGHTALYWYRQSLGQGLEFLIYFQGNSAPDKSGLPSDRFSAERTGGSVSTLTIQRTQQEDSAVYLCASSQGLAGAADTQYFGPGTRLTVL.

The chain couples TRBV2 to TRBJ2-7; 9 nucleotides match TRBD1. V lost 0 bases and J lost 3; bases outside the gene matches: 3. This CDR3 region has 15 residues. CDR1 is SNHLY and CDR2 is FYNNEI in the germline V gene. CDR3 region: CASSEAETGGYEQYF. The CDR3 DNA is TGTGCCAGCAGTGAAGCTGAGACAGGGGGCTACGAGCAGTACTTC.

This rearrangement joins TRBV7-9 to TRBJ1-4, with D possibly being TRBD1 (6 bases). The CDR3 is made up of 16 amino acids. Germline CDR1 is SEHNR and CDR2 is FQNEAQ (reference sequence). V was trimmed by 4 bases and J by 0 bases, leaving 12 bases between them. The CDR3 loop is CASSSTGQATNEKLFF. In nucleotides, the CDR3 is TGTGCCAGCAGCTCGACAGGACAAGCAACTAATGAAAAACTGTTTTTT.

Of note for this clone: Germline is not matched at one junction end, which may reflect a read error. The chain is built from TRBV7-7 and TRBJ1-4; D not certain. This CDR3 region has 15 residues. The V gene's germline CDR1 is SSHAT and CDR2 FNYEAQ (reference sequence). CDR3 region: CASSFSLAFGEKLFF. For the CDR3, the DNA is TGTGCTAGCAGCTTTTCGCTGGCTTTCGGGGAAAAACTGTTTTTT.

The V gene is TRBV2, the J gene TRBJ2-3; D is unresolved. Germline V lookup: CDR1 SNHLY, CDR2 FYNNEI. The CDR3 has 15 amino acids. Trimming took off 4 bases at V and 0 bases at J, with 11 bases between the two ends. The CDR3 loop reads CASSVVPLSTDTQYF. CDR3 sequence (DNA): TGTGCCAGCAGTGTGGTCCCCTTAAGCACAGATACGCAGTATTTT.

The CDR3 DNA follows: TGCAGCGTTGAAGATATAGGCAGGGGTGAGACCCAGTACTTC. It encodes CSVEDIGRGETQYF. The chain links TRBV29-1 to TRBJ2-5; possible D gene TRBD1, 6 bases. Germline V gene lookup returns CDR1 SQVTM and CDR2 ANQGSEA. V dropped 0 bases and J dropped 5 bases, with 13 bases sitting between them. The CDR3 has 14 amino acids.

In DNA, the CDR3 is TGTGCCAGCAGTCCACGTAATAACCTGCCTGAAGCTTTCTTT. Translation gives CASSPRNNLPEAFF. This chain connects TRBV28 to TRBJ1-1; D remains ambiguous. CDR1 is MDHEN, CDR2 SYDVKM, per germline. The CDR3 is 14 residues long. V lost 5 bases to trimming and J lost 6 bases, with 16 bases between them. Full variable domain (remainder filled in from reference TRBV28 and TRBJ1-1): DVKVTQSSRYLVKRTGEKVFLECVQDMDHENMFWYRQDPGLGLRLIYFSYDVKMKEKGDIPEGYSVSREKKERFSLILESASTNQTSMYLCASSPRNNLPEAFFGQGTRLTVV.

This chain links TRBV11-1 with TRBJ2-5; unclear D gene. The ends were cut back, 2 bases at V and 3 bases at J, with 7 bases in the middle. The length of the CDR3 is 13 residues. The germline gives CDR1 SGHAT, CDR2 FQDESV (reference sequence). The CDR3 nucleotides are TGTGCCAGCAGCTTACGAGAAGAAGAGACCCAGTACTTC. Encoded protein: CASSLREEETQYF.

The chain is built from TRBV7-9 and TRBJ2-5; 9 nucleotides align to TRBD2. The CDR3 has 15 amino acids. Germline loops: CDR1 SEHNR, CDR2 FQNEAQ (reference sequence). V was pared by 3 bases and J by 1 base, with 3 bases of the junction left unmatched. CDR3 region: CASSFAGGGQETQYF. CDR3 DNA sequence: TGTGCCAGCAGCTTCGCGGGAGGGGGCCAAGAGACCCAGTACTTC.

This clone showed up just once. The chain combines TRBV9 with TRBJ2-1, with D perhaps TRBD1 or TRBD2 (5 bases each). V lost 0 bases, J lost 9 bases, and 16 bases lay in between. Germline lookup yields CDR1 SGDLS and CDR2 YYNGEE. This CDR3 spans 15 amino acids. This chain's CDR3 is CASSVDRTDLGEQFF. The CDR3 DNA follows: TGTGCCAGCAGCGTAGACAGGACGGACTTAGGTGAGCAGTTCTTC.

This clone was counted a single time. Other DNA sequences in this specimen translate into the identical CDR3. The chain couples TRBV14 to TRBJ2-7; D is uncertain. The CDR3 is 15 amino acids. Trimming cost V 0 bases and J 0 bases, with 9 bases left between them. Germline CDR1 reads SGHDN; CDR2 reads FVKESK. The CDR3 is CASSQEPGSSYEQYF. CDR3 in DNA: TGTGCCAGCAGCCAAGAACCCGGTAGCTCCTACGAGCAGTACTTC.

CDR3 protein: CATSREGTDSYEQYF. In DNA, the CDR3 is TGTGCCACCAGCAGAGAAGGGACAGATTCCTACGAGCAGTACTTC. This chain connects TRBV15 to TRBJ2-7; TRBD1 aligns across 7 bases. The V segment lost 0 bases and the J segment 1 base; nucleotides outside the gene matches: 3. Germline loops: CDR1 LNHNV, CDR2 YYDKDF (reference sequence). The CDR3 has 15 amino acids.

The chain uses TRBV6-1 and TRBJ1-1; 9 nucleotides match TRBD1. Germline V gives CDR1 MNHNS, CDR2 SASEGT. CDR3 length: 14 amino acids. Unmatched junction bases numbered 8, after V lost 7 bases and J lost 5 bases. The CDR3 sequence is CASTKIDRGTEAFF. The CDR3 DNA reads TGTGCCAGCACCAAAATAGACAGGGGGACTGAAGCTTTCTTT.

The chain recombines TRBV7-6 with TRBJ2-2, with 8 positions matching TRBD2. This CDR3 region has 16 residues. The germline V gene encodes CDR1 SGHVS and CDR2 FNYEAQ. The trim removed 1 base at V and 4 bases at J, leaving 5 bases unmatched. In nucleotides, the CDR3 is TGTGCCAGCAGCTTAGAGCCGGGGGGGCTCACCGGGGAGCTGTTTTTT. This codes for CASSLEPGGLTGELFF.

Notes on this clone: Mismatch with germline at one junction end may stem from a read error. This chain joins TRBV7-7 and TRBJ2-7, with 7 bases lining up with TRBD2. Germline CDR1 is SSHAT and CDR2 is FNYEAQ (reference sequence). CDR3 length: 13 residues. CDR3 in amino acids: CASSLKRGYEQYF. CDR3 coding DNA: TGTGCTAGCAGCTTAAAGCGGGGATACGAGCAGTACTTC.

This chain uses TRBV6-6 with TRBJ1-2; TRBD1 might be the D (5 bases). The germline V and J ends were trimmed by 2 bases and 4 bases, with 8 bases remaining between them. Per germline, CDR1 MNHNY and CDR2 SVGAGI (reference sequence). The CDR3 has 13 residues. Here the CDR3 DNA reads TGTGCCAGCAGTTACGACAGCCCCTATGGCTACACCTTC. Its translation is CASSYDSPYGYTF.

This chain connects TRBV10-3 to TRBJ1-1; D is undetermined. Trimming removed 3 bases at V and 1 base at J, with 12 bases between. The CDR3 runs to 15 residues. Per germline, CDR1 ENHRY and CDR2 SYGVKD. The CDR3 DNA is TGTGCCATCAGTGACTCCCCCAAGGAGAACACTGAAGCTTTCTTT. Translation: CAISDSPKENTEAFF.